A single TCR beta chain is shown here with its context. Deletions cut 3 bases from V and 4 bases from J, with 7 bases between. This CDR3 contains 13 residues. Germline assignment: CDR1 LNHDA and CDR2 SQIVND (reference sequence). These data are taken from a study of technical replicates of blood from a few donors. This table comes from immunoSEQ multiplex PCR, and its TCRdb copy is limited to in-frame clones, with some not included. This sample carries approximately 85,000 clones, 90% to 95% of them seen once, and the ten largest clones take 0.26%. The origin of this receptor is a human donor in good health. The sample consisted of T cells isolated from PBMCs. The chain is built from TRBV19 and TRBJ1-3; D ambiguous. CDR3 protein: CASSIGVGNTIYF. The DNA of the CDR3 is TGTGCCAGTAGTATCGGGGTAGGAAACACCATATATTTT.